These 13 T cell receptor beta chains originate from one sample sequenced in a study of blood T cell repertoires in COVID-19 (dated by TCRdb to 2018 to 2021). The library came from the immunoSEQ multiplex PCR assay. In its TCRdb copy, this immuneACCESS table keeps in-frame sequences only and misses some clones. Where compared with another copy, unresolved V genes explain less than half of these, and the others have no known cause. The sample records approximately 240,000 clones, roughly 80% of which are singletons. The ten largest clones represent approximately 5% of the sample. Sequencing was carried out using peripheral blood. These receptors originate from a woman aged 55-69 years who had recovered from COVID-19.

The chain combines TRBV5-6 with TRBJ1-1; a weak D match, TRBD1 (5 bases). The CDR3 extends over 12 amino acids. Germline CDR1 and CDR2: SGHDT and YYEEEE. Trimming left V 4 bases short and J 6 bases short, with 10 bases between. Here the CDR3 DNA reads TGTGCCAGCAGCAGGTGGGGGGCTGAAGCTTTCTTT. Protein: CASSRWGAEAFF.

This chain links TRBV2 with TRBJ2-7; unclear D gene. This CDR3 is 16 amino acids long. Germline V gives CDR1 SNHLY, CDR2 FYNNEI. V gave up 1 base and J gave up 6 bases, with 19 bases separating them. In nucleotides, the CDR3 is TGTGCCAGCAGTGAAGGTACCGGGTCACCGGGTCGCGAGCAGTACTTC. Amino acid sequence: CASSEGTGSPGREQYF.

This clone appeared a single time. The chain couples TRBV4-1 to TRBJ1-6; possibly TRBD1 for D (5 bases). Germline V gene lookup returns CDR1 MGHRA and CDR2 YSYEKL. V was shortened by 0 bases and J by 9 bases, with 18 bases between the two germline ends. This CDR3 spans 17 amino acids. The CDR3: CASSQDHGRVTSSPLHF. The CDR3 DNA reads TGCGCCAGCAGCCAAGATCATGGCAGGGTGACGAGTTCACCCCTCCACTTT.

The V gene is TRBV7-2, the J gene TRBJ1-3; tentatively, D is TRBD1 (5 bases). V was cut by 1 base and J by 4 bases, with 14 bases left in between. From germline, CDR1 is SGHTA and CDR2 FQGNSA. There are 16 residues in the CDR3. The CDR3 reads CASSLVGAEEGNTIYF. The CDR3 DNA reads as TGTGCCAGCAGCTTAGTAGGGGCCGAAGAGGGAAACACCATATATTTT.

Here the CDR3 DNA reads TGTGCCAGCAGCCTCAGGACAGGGGGCGCCGGTAATGAAAAACTGTTTTTT. Protein sequence: CASSLRTGGAGNEKLFF. The rearrangement joins TRBV4-2 to TRBJ1-4; 11 positions match TRBD1. The CDR3 contains 17 residues. Germline V gene lookup returns CDR1 LGHNA and CDR2 YNFKEQ. Trimming at V came to 4 bases and at J to 4 bases, leaving 8 bases not matched to a gene.

The V call is TRBV4-1, the J call TRBJ2-7, with 8 bases matching TRBD1. The trim removed 4 bases at V and 0 bases at J, leaving 5 bases unmatched. This CDR3 spans 15 amino acids. Germline-derived CDR1 and CDR2 are MGHRA and YSYEKL. The CDR3 DNA sequence: TGCGCCAGCAGCCCCCGACAGGGGATCTCCTACGAGCAGTACTTC. Amino acid sequence: CASSPRQGISYEQYF.

This sequence joins TRBV7-2 and TRBJ2-2; perhaps TRBD1 as D (6 bases). CDR1 SGHTA and CDR2 FQGNSA come from the germline V gene. Trimming took off 3 bases at V and 6 bases at J, with 17 bases between the two ends. This CDR3 is 16 amino acids long. Here the CDR3 reads CASSLLGGSTAGELFF. The CDR3 nucleotides are TGTGCCAGCAGCTTGCTTGGGGGCTCGACAGCCGGGGAGCTGTTTTTT.

The CDR3: CASSLGAGGGNEQFF. CDR3 DNA: TGTGCCAGCAGCTTGGGGGCAGGGGGAGGCAATGAGCAGTTCTTC. The J gene is TRBJ2-1, the V gene TRBV5-8; maybe TRBD1 (7 bases). Trimming took off 0 bases at V and 6 bases at J, with 13 bases between the two ends. CDR1 is SGHTS, CDR2 YDEGEE, per germline. The CDR3 totals 15 residues.

For the CDR3, the DNA is TGTGCCAGCGGGAGGGTCTCCATAACCTACAATGAGCAGTTCTTC. Translating gives CASGRVSITYNEQFF. V and J are TRBV27 and TRBJ2-1, with 7 nucleotides matching TRBD2. From germline, CDR1 is MNHEY and CDR2 SMNVEV (reference sequence). V trimming: 8 bases; J trimming: 2 bases; junction bases outside the gene matches: 9. This CDR3 spans 15 amino acids.

The V gene is TRBV6-5, the J gene TRBJ2-2; 11 bases map to TRBD2. Unmatched junction bases numbered 4, after V lost 2 bases and J lost 5 bases. Germline lookup yields CDR1 MNHEY and CDR2 SVGAGI. CDR3 size: 16 residues. CDR3 region: CASSYGLAGGTGELFF. For the CDR3, the DNA is TGTGCCAGCAGTTACGGGCTAGCGGGGGGAACCGGGGAGCTGTTTTTT.

The chain joins TRBV3-1 (or the pseudogene TRBV3-2) to TRBJ2-1; tentatively, D is TRBD2 (6 bases). CDR3 size: 14 residues. Germline V gene lookup returns CDR1 LGHDT and CDR2 YNNKEL (reference sequence). The V and J ends lost 5 bases and 7 bases respectively, with 15 bases between them. In nucleotides, the CDR3 is TGTGCCAGCAGCTGGGGAGGCCCTTGGAATGAGCAGTTCTTC. This codes for CASSWGGPWNEQFF.

The CDR3 nucleotides read TGTGCCAGCAGCTTGGATGGGGGGGCTTTCACCGGGGAGCTGTTTTTT. It specifies CASSLDGGAFTGELFF. The chain employs TRBV5-4 and TRBJ2-2; tentatively, D is TRBD2 (7 bases). Germline CDR1 SGHNT, CDR2 YYREEE (reference sequence). The CDR3 consists of 16 residues. The V gene lost 0 bases and the J gene lost 4 bases, with 13 bases spanning the gap.

This clone occurred once. The V gene is TRBV7-9, the J gene TRBJ1-1; 8 nucleotides align to TRBD1. The CDR3 is made up of 16 amino acids. The germline V gene has CDR1 SEHNR and CDR2 FQNEAQ (reference sequence). V gave up 2 bases and J gave up 4 bases; unmatched junction bases: 9. The DNA of the CDR3 is TGTGCCAGCAGCTTAAGCCCTCAGGGGGCAGGCACTGAAGCTTTCTTT. It codes for CASSLSPQGAGTEAFF.